Listed below are T cell receptor beta chains from one sample, sequenced in a study of T cell responses to AZD1222 COVID-19 vaccine. Generated by immunoSEQ multiplex PCR, the TCRdb table keeps only in-frame clones and is missing some. The sample lists some 180,000 clones, approximately 92% seen once, with roughly 1.6% in the top ten. The sample was peripheral blood, taken on day 0 of AZD1222 vaccination. Source of these receptors: an adult in good health. Both conserved end residues are part of each CDR3.

j_gene: TRBJ1-3
v_gene: TRBV2
CDR3aa: CASIPGVSGNTIYF

j_gene: TRBJ2-1
v_gene: TRBV14
CDR3aa: CASSQRSLYNEQFF

j_gene: TRBJ1-1
v_gene: TRBV5-1
CDR3aa: CASSYYGTPNTEAFF

j_gene: TRBJ1-2
v_gene: TRBV3-1/TRBV3-2
CDR3aa: CASSQLIQGDGYTF

j_gene: TRBJ2-7
v_gene: TRBV10-1
CDR3aa: CASSESGSYEQYF

j_gene: TRBJ1-2
v_gene: TRBV10-1
CDR3aa: CASSRGGNYGYTF

j_gene: TRBJ2-6
v_gene: TRBV4-1
CDR3aa: CASSQDPTDSSGANVLTF

j_gene: TRBJ2-1
v_gene: TRBV27
CDR3aa: CATSLSVHNEQFF

j_gene: TRBJ2-2
v_gene: TRBV27
CDR3aa: CASSLSATGELFF

j_gene: TRBJ2-6
v_gene: TRBV3-1/TRBV3-2
CDR3aa: CASSLGTGISGANVLTF

j_gene: TRBJ1-6
v_gene: TRBV27
CDR3aa: CASSPRGLFSPLHF

j_gene: TRBJ2-7
v_gene: TRBV3-1/TRBV3-2
CDR3aa: CASSSRVTSRGAYEQYF

j_gene: TRBJ2-7
v_gene: TRBV5-6
CDR3aa: CASSLQGAEEQYF

j_gene: TRBJ2-1
v_gene: TRBV6-2/TRBV6-3
CDR3aa: CASSYSRSGASRSYNEQFF

j_gene: TRBJ1-2
v_gene: TRBV29-1
CDR3aa: CSVGGTTGLLNGYTF

j_gene: TRBJ2-2
v_gene: TRBV19
CDR3aa: CASSTDQGMITGELFF

j_gene: TRBJ2-7
v_gene: TRBV2
CDR3aa: CASTRTGPYEQYF

j_gene: TRBJ1-1
v_gene: TRBV6-5
CDR3aa: CASSRRDTEAFF

j_gene: TRBJ1-2
v_gene: TRBV2
CDR3aa: CASTSMGNSWGYGYTF

j_gene: TRBJ2-2
v_gene: TRBV9
CDR3aa: CASSPYPGPGELFF

j_gene: TRBJ1-5
v_gene: TRBV7-2
CDR3aa: CASGNQPQHF

j_gene: TRBJ1-5
v_gene: TRBV6-6
CDR3aa: CASSQGGILQHF

j_gene: TRBJ1-3
v_gene: TRBV24-1
CDR3aa: CATSDRDRGLDGNTIYF

j_gene: TRBJ2-2
v_gene: TRBV5-4
CDR3aa: CASSLAGPSFTGELFF

j_gene: TRBJ2-6
v_gene: TRBV18
CDR3aa: CASSLGISGANVLTF

j_gene: TRBJ2-3
v_gene: TRBV6-5
CDR3aa: CASSWILSGTDTQYF

j_gene: TRBJ1-2
v_gene: TRBV5-4
CDR3aa: CASSFPPEGNYGYTF

j_gene: TRBJ2-1
v_gene: TRBV20-1
CDR3aa: CSASMGDGYNEQFF

j_gene: TRBJ2-7
v_gene: TRBV5-1
CDR3aa: CASSALDSSYEQYF

j_gene: TRBJ2-5
v_gene: TRBV5-1
CDR3aa: CASSSGTATWGETQYF

j_gene: TRBJ2-3
v_gene: TRBV29-1
CDR3aa: CSVEGDPRLDTQYF

j_gene: TRBJ1-5
v_gene: TRBV6-6
CDR3aa: CASGRGHQEPQHF

j_gene: TRBJ1-5
v_gene: TRBV19
CDR3aa: CASSGQPGQGAPQHF

j_gene: TRBJ2-7
v_gene: TRBV15
CDR3aa: CATSRPTGTGIDEQYF

j_gene: TRBJ2-4
v_gene: TRBV3-1/TRBV3-2
CDR3aa: CASSQEGEPKNIQYF

j_gene: TRBJ2-7
v_gene: TRBV27
CDR3aa: CASSLSFGTEINQDEQYF

j_gene: TRBJ2-1
v_gene: TRBV3-1/TRBV3-2
CDR3aa: CASSHYLAANEQFF

j_gene: TRBJ1-1
v_gene: TRBV4-3
CDR3aa: CASSQDSPRKDTEAFF

j_gene: TRBJ2-7
v_gene: TRBV2
CDR3aa: CASSDRGGAYEQYF

j_gene: TRBJ2-1
v_gene: TRBV5-4
CDR3aa: CASSFPAGGNYNEQFF

j_gene: TRBJ1-2
v_gene: TRBV9
CDR3aa: CASAGVPNYGYTF

j_gene: TRBJ2-7
v_gene: TRBV28
CDR3aa: CASSLTDDRGGISYF

j_gene: TRBJ1-2
v_gene: TRBV29-1
CDR3aa: CSVDDGHLNNYGYTF

j_gene: TRBJ1-2
v_gene: TRBV6-1
CDR3aa: CASSEALVFSYGYTF

j_gene: TRBJ2-2
v_gene: TRBV6-4
CDR3aa: CASSDRNAANTGELFF

j_gene: TRBJ1-5
v_gene: TRBV30
CDR3aa: CAWSASWGDHSNQPQHF

j_gene: TRBJ1-1
v_gene: TRBV7-9
CDR3aa: CASSGDRSYTEAFF

j_gene: TRBJ1-4
v_gene: TRBV6-5
CDR3aa: CASRVNRATNEKLFF

j_gene: TRBJ2-7
v_gene: TRBV10-3
CDR3aa: CAVGLGNEQYF

j_gene: TRBJ2-1
v_gene: TRBV5-4
CDR3aa: CASSSKASGRNEQFF

j_gene: TRBJ1-4
v_gene: TRBV6-5
CDR3aa: CASSFQGLHNEKLFF

j_gene: TRBJ1-2
v_gene: TRBV13
CDR3aa: CASSLTGTGIANYGYTF

j_gene: TRBJ1-1
v_gene: TRBV18
CDR3aa: CASSPGVVAAEAFF

j_gene: TRBJ1-1
v_gene: TRBV29-1
CDR3aa: CSVERGPQAFF

j_gene: TRBJ1-6
v_gene: TRBV6-4
CDR3aa: CASSPTGDYNSPLHF